The T cell receptor (beta chain) described here comes from a study of cytomegalovirus exposure and HLA in healthy donors (dated 2017 in TCRdb). Some background on the complete study: In an earlier analysis of around 540 of the donors, approximately 300 Gb of sequence data and 117 million unique TCR beta sequences from 150 million to 200 million T cells were reported. Approximately 300 gigabases of sequencing data and 70 million to 95 million unique TCR sequences made up an early release that covered about 640 HLA-typed donors. Of the roughly 400 genotyped donors, 65% to 90% fell in the genetic ancestry cluster associated with self-reported Caucasian donors. The study aimed to test whether cataloging public T cell receptors could reveal signatures of past pathogen exposure. The study used immunosequencing to profile the T cell repertoires of 666 subjects and linked those repertoires to cytomegalovirus serostatus. Along with the approximately 600-subject first cohort, a separate validation cohort of over a hundred different subjects was used. The study combined high-throughput TCR immunosequencing, statistical association of individual TCRs with disease status, and machine learning to predict cytomegalovirus infection status. To study patterns of TCR occurrence, a later analysis re-analyzed previously published TCR beta repertoires from more than 550 donors and added high-resolution HLA genotyping. The later analysis used no new phenotypic data to find candidate immune exposures, relying instead on TCR beta sequences and their occurrence across donors. To decide whether each TCR beta V gene segment behaved as functional or pseudogenic, an earlier analysis of over 500 of the donors relied on high-throughput TCR beta sequencing. Donor age, sex, ethnicity and CMV serostatus were compiled together with the repertoire data. A later genetic analysis used genome-wide SNP genotypes for about 65% of the roughly 670 donors, treating that subset as a discovery cohort. Every repertoire in the discovery cohort had been generated on one and the same sequencing platform. HLA typing included class I and class II loci at four-digit resolution. Typing coverage varied by locus: roughly 629-630 donors for A, B, C, DRB1 and DQB1; roughly 560 for DQA1; about 590 for DPA1; fewer than 480 for DPB1. Because of strong linkage in the cohort, roughly five DR-DQ haplotypes were treated as single units for association and clustering. Across some 400 genotyped donors of the cohort, an average of about 240,000 unique TCR beta nucleotide sequences per donor were sequenced, and roughly a sixth of those sequences were non-productive. General findings and caveats noted by the study authors: A further reported finding was that TCR beta sequences accurately predicted the HLA-A and HLA-B alleles for most subjects in the first cohort. An association between a missense DCLRE1C variant and V-gene and J-gene trimming of TCR beta chains was found in a later genetic analysis and replicated in an independent cohort. Presence/absence analyses assumed roughly uniform sequencing depth across donors, an assumption that may not hold. In a later analysis, more than 15,000 TCR beta sequences were associated with specific HLA alleles at a false discovery rate of 0.05. Broadly in line with IMGT annotations, most TCR beta V segments showed up in productive rearrangements about 87% or about 30% of the time in an earlier analysis of 450 to 600 of the donors. A few of the identified cytomegalovirus-associated TCR beta chains were confirmed in vitro to be specific for cytomegalovirus antigens. According to the authors, the approach could potentially be generalized to other disease states and immunological phenotypes. In the study, around 150 TCR beta chains were listed as associated with cytomegalovirus. A group of highly shared sequence variants was considered likely to be a technical artifact of the sequencing pipeline. Because counts were too low, 15 to 20 rarely observed V segments, including chromosome 9 orphons, were excluded from the earlier analysis of 587 of the donors. In a later analysis, TCR association rates were found to vary across HLA loci, with the most associated TCRs seen for DRB1 alleles and the fewest for HLA-C alleles. In a later analysis, several top co-occurrence clusters were reported to appear linked to parvovirus B19, influenza, CMV and Epstein-Barr virus. A later genetic analysis reported fewer N-insertions in productive TCRs among donors in an Asian-associated ancestry cluster than the roughly 640-donor mean. In a later analysis, most CMV-associated TCR beta chains were found to appear HLA-restricted, with HLA associations seemingly driven largely by CMV exposure. Across donors, most TCR sequences were observed very rarely, whereas some public TCRs were present in many individuals. In both the original and validation cohorts, the classifier was reported to diagnose cytomegalovirus status with high specificity and sensitivity. Linkage disequilibrium might explain the correlated functional status among segregating V segments, but an unknown experimental factor could not be ruled out. This cohort had only TCR beta chains sequenced, and the lack of alpha or paired-chain data limited which features could be detected. CMV serostatus was the only immune exposure information available for the cohort. When HLA alleles, especially DR and DQ, strongly co-occurred, attributing TCR associations to individual alleles was difficult. Because the 87-base-pair reads could not distinguish some IMGT-functional V segments, including TRBV6-2 and TRBV6-3, those segments were excluded. HLA typing was unavailable for some donors at each locus, so association tests used only the typed subset. In a later analysis, HLA-associated TCR beta chains were found to be more clonally expanded and to have lower generation probabilities than equally common non-associated chains.

Library method: the immunoSEQ multiplex PCR assay. For the multiplex PCR, a mixture combining 60 forward primers for TCR Vbeta segments and 13 reverse primers for TCR Jbeta segments was used. Amplification of the CDR3 region of rearranged TCR beta genes was performed with a multiplex PCR assay on genomic DNA. The amplified TCR beta libraries were sequenced on the Illumina HiSeq System as 87-base-pair reads. The source study handled its data this way. A later analysis tallied 75 million to 95 million unique TCR beta chains across the 666 repertoires, and around 12 million of those chains were shared by two or more donors. Raw reads were error-corrected and collapsed into unique sequences by a nearest-neighbor algorithm in which closely related sequences were merged to remove PCR and sequencing errors. CDR3 sequences were aligned to IMGT reference sequences to assign V, D and J gene segments. For a sequence to be retained, a match of at least six nucleotides was required to both a V gene segment and a J gene segment. Rearrangements were classified as productive when the CDR3 lacked stop codons and remained in frame with V and J, and all other rearrangements were classified as non-productive. Following IMGT convention, CDR3 was defined as the stretch from the second conserved V-encoded cysteine up to the conserved J-encoded phenylalanine. Sequences without an unambiguous match to a single V gene segment were excluded from the earlier analysis of approximately 560 of the donors. In an earlier analysis of 587 of the donors, a V segment was called functional when productive rearrangements were above 56.7%, and segregating when the standard deviation between donors exceeded 5%. A statistical classification framework was developed to diagnose cytomegalovirus status using the catalog of TCR beta chain sequences. In a later analysis, V and J genes were assigned by comparing TCR nucleotide sequences against IMGT/GENE-DB human TR gene sequences. Using the TCRdist pipeline, a later analysis assigned CDR3 sequences along with most-parsimonious VDJ recombination scenarios. In a later analysis, each TCR beta chain was defined by its CDR3 amino acid sequence together with its V-gene family, and reads without a unique V-gene family were excluded. As a way to deal with suspected cross-contamination and a sequencing artifact, a later analysis dropped hundreds of nucleotide sequences that were highly shared and had low generation probability. In a later analysis, a clonal expansion index for each public chain was calculated from normalized within-repertoire ranks of inferred template counts. Generation probabilities in a later analysis came from a VDJ recombination model fitted to out-of-frame rearrangements, and those results were checked against IGoR. Hypergeometric tests were used in a later analysis to score TCR-TCR, TCR-HLA and TCR-CMV co-occurrence, with a repertoire-size bias correction applied to the TCR pairs. False discovery rates were estimated in a later analysis by permuting HLA or CMV assignments 20 times. In a later analysis, co-occurring TCRs were grouped with DBSCAN, and TCRdist sequence similarity was added when clustering was performed within HLA-allele-positive subsets. For co-occurrence clustering, repertoires with fewer than 30,000 or more than 120,000 public chains were excluded, along with a handful of repertoires with anomalous nucleotide sharing. Drawn from immuneACCESS, this table holds only the in-frame rearrangements with V and J called that TCRdb kept. Clones are partly lost; checked studies trace under half to an unresolved V gene and leave the rest unexplained. V and J calls and clone size are given by that table; D and trimming were obtained from the DNA. In this sample the table shows some 200,000 clones, over 70% of which occur a single time. The top ten constitute 3.8% of the sample.

In the germline V gene (reference sequence), CDR1 corresponds to SEHNR and CDR2 to FQNEAQ. The CDR3 measures 14 amino acids from cysteine to phenylalanine. Of all the DNA, just the CDR3 is kept, 42 bases in frame from base 1. On this clone itself: The antigen it binds to is not known. Sequence at one end of the junction differs from germline and may be a read error.

In total, over 600 healthy bone marrow donors made up the cohort. At the time of sampling, every cohort member was nominally healthy, though immune exposures that went unrecorded were likely present. The donor was CMV seronegative and belonged to the group of over 350 seronegative cohort members. Each donor provided a peripheral blood sample, and peripheral blood mononuclear cells were used for TCR beta sequencing. The Qiagen DNeasy Blood Extraction Kit was used to extract genomic DNA from the blood cell samples. In this chain, TRBV7-9 is recombined with TRBJ2-1; TRBD1 agrees with 9 junctional bases. The sequenced sample consisted of PBMCs. This clonotype was sampled from a middle-aged man in good health and CMV-seronegative. CDR3 region: CSSRGQGLYNEQFF. The DNA sequence is TGTTCCAGCAGAGGACAGGGGCTATACAATGAGCAGTTCTTC.